What follows are 2 T cell receptor beta chains derived from one specimen sequenced in a study of T cell changes during pregnancy in multiple sclerosis. Libraries were prepared by immunoSEQ multiplex PCR; TCRdb keeps only in-frame clonotypes and omits some of them. The profile covers some 100,000 clones, with around 90% appearing a single time and 1.2% taken by the ten largest. The sample in question was peripheral blood, obtained in the second trimester of pregnancy. The receptors were sampled from a female donor with multiple sclerosis, enrolled in a pregnancy study.

The chain recombines TRBV6-1 with TRBJ2-2; maybe TRBD2 (5 bases). The CDR3 contains 14 residues. The V end lost 3 bases, the J end lost 4 bases, and 9 bases lay between the germline ends. CDR1 is MNHNS, CDR2 SASEGT, per germline. DNA for the CDR3: TGTGCCAGCAGTGAGCCGGGGTTCACCGGGGAGCTGTTTTTT. This gives the protein CASSEPGFTGELFF.

The rearrangement joins TRBV7-2 to TRBJ1-4; D unresolved. V dropped 2 bases and J dropped 10 bases, with 23 bases sitting between them. The CDR3 covers 17 residues. In germline, CDR1 is SGHTA, CDR2 FQGNSA. This chain's CDR3 is CASSLLSGEGVFGKLFF. The CDR3 DNA sequence: TGTGCCAGCAGCTTACTATCAGGAGAGGGCGTCTTTGGAAAACTGTTTTTT.